This T cell receptor (beta chain) appears in the sequencing data of a study of blood T cell repertoires in COVID-19. On the study more broadly: Both acute and convalescent COVID-19 samples were obtained from the United States, Italy and Spain. In each case, the material was cDNA or gDNA derived from T cells, B-cell-depleted T cells, or PBMCs.

Authors' processing steps: Nucleated cell number was recorded as an estimate derived from reference gene primer amplification. The repertoire was sequenced with immunoSEQ multiplex PCR; TCRdb's copy has only in-frame clones and lacks some. V, J and clone size are those of that table, while D and trimming were read from the DNA. The sample lists approximately 250,000 clones, 85% occurring once. The clonotype was recovered from a woman aged 60-70 years with active or convalescent COVID-19. Sequencing used peripheral blood.

The CDR3 sequence is CASSPTRTSGGNGELFF. CDR3 DNA sequence: TGTGCCAGCAGCCCGACCCGGACTAGCGGGGGCAACGGGGAGCTGTTTTTT. V gene TRBV7-8 combines with J gene TRBJ2-2, with TRBD2 matching 13 bases. The V segment lost 5 bases and the J segment 7 bases; nucleotides outside the gene matches: 10. CDR3 length: 17 residues. Germline V gene sequence: CDR1 SGHVS, CDR2 FQNEAQ.